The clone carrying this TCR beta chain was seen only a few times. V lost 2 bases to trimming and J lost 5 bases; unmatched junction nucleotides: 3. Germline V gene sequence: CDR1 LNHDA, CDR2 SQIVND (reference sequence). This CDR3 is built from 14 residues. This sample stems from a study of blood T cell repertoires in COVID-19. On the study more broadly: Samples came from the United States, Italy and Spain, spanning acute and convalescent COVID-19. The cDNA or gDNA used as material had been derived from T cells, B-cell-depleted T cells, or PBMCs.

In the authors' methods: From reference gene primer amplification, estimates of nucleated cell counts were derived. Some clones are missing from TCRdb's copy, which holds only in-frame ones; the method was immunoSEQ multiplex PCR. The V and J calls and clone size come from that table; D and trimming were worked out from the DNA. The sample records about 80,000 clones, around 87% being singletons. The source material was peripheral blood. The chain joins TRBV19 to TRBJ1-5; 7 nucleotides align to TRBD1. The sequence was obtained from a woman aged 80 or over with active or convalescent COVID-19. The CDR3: CASSITRGDQPQHF. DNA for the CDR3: TGTGCCAGTAGTATAACCAGGGGGGATCAGCCCCAGCATTTT. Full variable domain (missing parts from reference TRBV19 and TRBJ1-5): DGGITQSPKYLFRKEGQNVTLSCEQNLNHDAMYWYRQDPGQGLRLIYYSQIVNDFQKGDIAEGYSVSREKKESFPLTVTSAQKNPTAFYLCASSITRGDQPQHFGDGTRLSIL.